A selection of T cell receptor beta chains follows, all from one sample in a study of blood T cell repertoires in COVID-19. Here immunoSEQ multiplex PCR was the method, and the copy in TCRdb shows in-frame clones only, minus some. The sample carries under 300,000 clones, 86% recorded once. The material sequenced was peripheral blood. Receptors originate from a woman in her twenties or thirties with active or convalescent COVID-19. The CDR3 runs from the conserved cysteine through the conserved F or W. D genes are given only for firm matches. Rows give clone size only sometimes, using once, few, many, or a class for an expanded clone.

TGTGCCAGCAGTAGCACCACTGTATCACCCCTCCACTTT | CASSSTTVSPLHF | . | TRBV6-5 | few | TRBJ1-6
TGCGCCTCCACCTGGGACAGCCAAGAGACCCAGTACTTC | CASTWDSQETQYF | TRBD1 | TRBV5-1 | . | TRBJ2-5
TGTGCCAGCAGCTTTTCTGTCACCGGGGAGCTGTTTTTT | CASSFSVTGELFF | . | TRBV7-9 | . | TRBJ2-2
TGTGCCAGCAGTTTATTTCGGGGGATCTCTGGAAACACCATATATTTT | CASSLFRGISGNTIYF | . | TRBV28 | . | TRBJ1-3
TGTGCCAGCAGTTTGGTAGCGGGGGTGGACAATGAGCAGTTCTTC | CASSLVAGVDNEQFF | TRBD2 | TRBV27 | . | TRBJ2-1
TGCAGCGTTCGCGGGACTAGCGGGGCCAATGAGCAGTTCTTC | CSVRGTSGANEQFF | TRBD2 | TRBV29-1 | . | TRBJ2-1
TGTGCCACCAGTGATTTAGACAGGGGGAACACCGGGGAGCTGTTTTTT | CATSDLDRGNTGELFF | TRBD1 | TRBV24-1 | . | TRBJ2-2
TGTGCCAGCAGTTTGAGCCAGGCATCTGGGGGCTACACCTTC | CASSLSQASGGYTF | . | TRBV6-6 | . | TRBJ1-2
TGTGCCAGCAGTTACCTTAGCGAAGCGGTGGGGCAGCCCCAGCATTTT | CASSYLSEAVGQPQHF | . | TRBV6-5 | once | TRBJ1-5
TGTGCCAGCAGCCCTTTTGGGGGGGCCTTGGGCACAGATACGCAGTATTTT | CASSPFGGALGTDTQYF | . | TRBV4-2 | few | TRBJ2-3
TGTGCCAGTAGTCAGAGACACCGGTCGGGGGAAGGTAACTATGGCTACACCTTC | CASSQRHRSGEGNYGYTF | . | TRBV19 | . | TRBJ1-2
TGTGCCAGCCGCCAGACAGGGAACTACGAGCAGTACTTC | CASRQTGNYEQYF | TRBD1 | TRBV6-5 | . | TRBJ2-7
TGTGCCAGCAGTTCCCGACTAGACTCAATACATCCAGATACGCAGTATTTT | CASSSRLDSIHPDTQYF | . | TRBV27 | . | TRBJ2-3
TGTGCCAGCAGTTTAGGGCAGCGTTGGGGCTACACCTTC | CASSLGQRWGYTF | . | TRBV12-3/TRBV12-4 | . | TRBJ1-2
TGCGCCAGCAGCTCTGGTCCGGGAGGAAACACCATATATTTT | CASSSGPGGNTIYF | . | TRBV5-1 | . | TRBJ1-3
TGTGCCAGTAATACGGACAGGGGCTCCTATAATTCACCCCTCCACTTT | CASNTDRGSYNSPLHF | TRBD1 | TRBV19 | . | TRBJ1-6
TGTGCCAGTACGGACAGGGCTACGAACACTGAAGCTTTCTTT | CASTDRATNTEAFF | TRBD1 | TRBV19 | . | TRBJ1-1
TGTGCCAGCAGCTGTGACAGTGATAATGAAAAACTGTTTTTT | CASSCDSDNEKLFF | . | TRBV11-2 | . | TRBJ1-4
TGCGCCAGCAGTCATATAGCGGACCTCTCCTGCGAGCAGTACTTC | CASSHIADLSCEQYF | . | TRBV10-1 | . | TRBJ2-7
TGTGCCAGTAGTATAGTCGGGACTAGCGGGGGGGGTGAGCAGTTCTTC | CASSIVGTSGGGEQFF | TRBD2 | TRBV19 | . | TRBJ2-1
TGTGCCAGCAGCTTACGAGCAGATACGCAGTATTTT | CASSLRADTQYF | . | TRBV7-9 | . | TRBJ2-3
TGTGCCACCAGTGGTCAGGAGGGGCAGCCCCAGCATTTT | CATSGQEGQPQHF | . | TRBV24-1 | . | TRBJ1-5
TGTGCCTGGAGTCCCCCGGGGGGAGAAAAACTGTTTTTT | CAWSPPGGEKLFF | . | TRBV30 | . | TRBJ1-4
TGTGCCTGGAGTGTGCCCGGGACAGGGGGTTCCGGGGAGCTGTTTTTT | CAWSVPGTGGSGELFF | TRBD1 | TRBV30 | . | TRBJ2-2
TGTGCCAGCAGCTTTGGAGGGACAGAGAACACTGAAGCTTTCTTT | CASSFGGTENTEAFF | TRBD1 | TRBV11-1 | few | TRBJ1-1
TGTGCCAGCTCCCCAGGGACTGGGGGAAACACCATATATTTT | CASSPGTGGNTIYF | . | TRBV18 | . | TRBJ1-3
TGCAGCGTTGGAAGAATGGACAGGGCCTACGAGCAGTACTTC | CSVGRMDRAYEQYF | TRBD1 | TRBV29-1 | . | TRBJ2-7
TGTGCCAGCGGCCAGACGACGGGAAATTCACCCCTCCACTTT | CASGQTTGNSPLHF | . | TRBV11-2 | . | TRBJ1-6
TGTGCCAGCAGCCAGACAGCGAGCACAGATACGCAGTATTTT | CASSQTASTDTQYF | . | TRBV2 | . | TRBJ2-3
TGTGCCAGCAGTGAAGGTGGGACACCGTATAATTCACCCCTCCACTTT | CASSEGGTPYNSPLHF | . | TRBV2 | few | TRBJ1-6
TGTGCCAGCAGCGTATTAGCGGGAAGCACAGATACGCAGTATTTT | CASSVLAGSTDTQYF | TRBD2 | TRBV9 | . | TRBJ2-3
TGTGCCAGCACCCCGGGACAGATCCAAGAGACCCAGTACTTC | CASTPGQIQETQYF | TRBD1 | TRBV7-2 | . | TRBJ2-5
TGTGCCAGCATGCAGGGGCGCTACAATGAGCAGTTCTTC | CASMQGRYNEQFF | . | TRBV2 | . | TRBJ2-1
TGTGCCAGCAGCCAAGGGGGGGGAGATACGCAGTATTTT | CASSQGGGDTQYF | TRBD2 | TRBV3-1/TRBV3-2 | . | TRBJ2-3
TGTGCCAGTAGTATGTGGACAGCCGGATTATCTGGAAACACCATATATTTT | CASSMWTAGLSGNTIYF | . | TRBV19 | . | TRBJ1-3
TGCGCCAGCAGTGAACGGACAAGGGGCGGTCAGCCCCAGCATTTT | CASSERTRGGQPQHF | . | TRBV10-1 | . | TRBJ1-5
TGTGCCAGCCACAGGGGTAGCACAGATACGCAGTATTTT | CASHRGSTDTQYF | TRBD1 | TRBV6-5 | once | TRBJ2-3
TGTGCCAGCAGTTACGACAGGAACTATGGCTACACCTTC | CASSYDRNYGYTF | . | TRBV2 | . | TRBJ1-2
TGTGCCAGCAGTGCCTCAGGGGGACTAGAGCCCGGGGAGCTGTTTTTT | CASSASGGLEPGELFF | . | TRBV6-4 | few | TRBJ2-2
TGTGCCAGCAGTTTAAACAGGGGGCTCGAAGCTTTCTTT | CASSLNRGLEAFF | TRBD1 | TRBV12-3/TRBV12-4 | . | TRBJ1-1
TGTGCCAGCAGCCAAGAGGGAAGCGGGGGGCGGGTCCAGTTCTTC | CASSQEGSGGRVQFF | TRBD2 | TRBV3-1/TRBV3-2 | . | TRBJ2-1
TGTGCCAGCAGCTTGGTCCCAAAGAGTGAAAAACTGTTTTTT | CASSLVPKSEKLFF | . | TRBV5-6 | . | TRBJ1-4
TGTGCCTGGAGTATTACAGGGGTTTATGGCTACACCTTC | CAWSITGVYGYTF | TRBD1 | TRBV30 | few | TRBJ1-2
TGTGCCAGCAGCGCCCAGGACAGGGGTGTCACTGAAGCTTTCTTT | CASSAQDRGVTEAFF | TRBD1 | TRBV9 | . | TRBJ1-1
TGTGCCAGCAGTTCTGTCCACCGAAGCGGGGGCATGGGCCGTGAGCAGTTCTTC | CASSSVHRSGGMGREQFF | TRBD2 | TRBV28 | . | TRBJ2-1
TGTGCCAGCACCTCCCGACTTAGGTCCTATGGCTACACCTTC | CASTSRLRSYGYTF | . | TRBV7-2 | . | TRBJ1-2
TGTGCCAGCAGCCAAGATTTTCTTGACACTGAAGCTTTCTTT | CASSQDFLDTEAFF | . | TRBV4-2 | once | TRBJ1-1
TGCGCCAGCAGCGGGCTCAGGTCCACTGAAGCTTTCTTT | CASSGLRSTEAFF | . | TRBV5-1 | . | TRBJ1-1
TGTGCCAGCAGCGTATCCCCCTCTCCGGACAGGTCCCACGAGCAGTACTTC | CASSVSPSPDRSHEQYF | TRBD1 | TRBV9 | . | TRBJ2-7
TGTGCCAGCAGCCAAGAGCGTCAACAGGGTGGGTCTGGGGCCAACGTCCTGACTTTC | CASSQERQQGGSGANVLTF | . | TRBV3-1/TRBV3-2 | . | TRBJ2-6
TGTGCCACCAGTGACCCAGCACGTGGCGGAGAAAAACTGTTTTTT | CATSDPARGGEKLFF | . | TRBV24-1 | few | TRBJ1-4
TGTGCCAGCAGCTACCCGGGACAGGGGTACACCATATATTTT | CASSYPGQGYTIYF | TRBD1 | TRBV7-8 | . | TRBJ1-3